These 7 T cell receptor beta chains came from one sample sequenced in a study of spatial heterogeneity in lung cancer. Time point here: blood at routine non-recurrence follow-up after resection. From the 5' RACE reads, TCRdb called clonotypes with MiXCR, one entry per CDR3 protein. The repertoire holds tens of thousands of distinct CDR3 sequences, around 10% seen once, with about 20% in the top ten. The material sequenced was PBMCs, taken at follow-up. These receptors were taken from a male donor with early-stage non-small cell lung cancer.

The chain couples TRBV28 to TRBJ1-3, with D tentatively TRBD1 (5 bases). V lost 9 bases, J lost 4 bases, and 16 bases lay in between. In germline, CDR1 is MDHEN, CDR2 SYDVKM. This CDR3 has 14 amino acids. The CDR3 region is CASYSGTPGNTIYF. In DNA, the CDR3 is TGTGCCAGTTACTCCGGGACTCCAGGAAACACCATATATTTT. Full variable domain (rest looked up from reference TRBV28 and TRBJ1-3): DVKVTQSSRYLVKRTGEKVFLECVQDMDHENMFWYRQDPGLGLRLIYFSYDVKMKEKGDIPEGYSVSREKKERFSLILESASTNQTSMYLCASYSGTPGNTIYFGEGSWLTVV.

This clonotype was observed at least ten times. This rearrangement joins TRBV10-1 to TRBJ1-2; D is perhaps TRBD1 (5 bases). The CDR3 extends over 13 amino acids. Trimming shortened V by 3 bases and J by 4 bases, and 9 bases separated the two germline ends. Per the germline V gene, CDR1 is WNHNN and CDR2 is SYGVQD (reference sequence). The CDR3 coding sequence is TGCGCCAGCAGTGACGGGGGTATCTATGGCTACACCTTC. Translating it yields CASSDGGIYGYTF.

This clonotype was picked up many times. The chain has TRBV6-5 and TRBJ1-6; no reliable D call. CDR3 length: 13 residues. Trimming removed 6 bases at V and 7 bases at J, with 10 bases between. Germline CDR1 is MNHEY and CDR2 is SVGAGI. The CDR3 bases are TGTGCCAGCAGAGCCGGGCTGAATTCACCCCTCCACTTT. Amino acids: CASRAGLNSPLHF.

This clonotype has more than one count but fewer than ten. CDR3 region: CAISESKQPNEKLFF. The CDR3 nucleotides are TGTGCCATCAGTGAGTCGAAACAGCCTAATGAAAAACTGTTTTTT. V usage is TRBV10-3 and J usage is TRBJ1-4; no clear D. There are 15 residues in the CDR3. Germline values: CDR1 ENHRY, CDR2 SYGVKD. The ends were cut back, 0 bases at V and 3 bases at J, with 8 bases in the middle.

This clonotype is deemed medium-sized. The rearrangement joins TRBV19 to TRBJ1-1; 10 bases align to TRBD1. This CDR3 comprises 14 residues. Germline trimming cut 5 bases from V and 5 bases from J; bases unmatched to any gene: 5. Germline V gives CDR1 LNHDA, CDR2 SQIVND (reference sequence). CDR3 sequence (DNA): TGTGCCAGTAGTCGGGGGACAGGGGTAACTGAAGCTTTCTTT. Encoded protein: CASSRGTGVTEAFF. The whole variable domain, remainder taken from reference TRBV19 and TRBJ1-1, is DGGITQSPKYLFRKEGQNVTLSCEQNLNHDAMYWYRQDPGQGLRLIYYSQIVNDFQKGDIAEGYSVSREKKESFPLTVTSAQKNPTAFYLCASSRGTGVTEAFFGQGTRLTVV.

This clonotype appeared many times. The chain is built from TRBV29-1 and TRBJ2-1; either TRBD1 or TRBD2 may fit D (5 bases each). Between the trimmed V and J ends, which lost 1 base and 2 bases, there was a span of 9 bases. The CDR3 contains 14 residues. Per the germline V gene, CDR1 is SQVTM and CDR2 is ANQGSEA. The CDR3 coding sequence is TGCAGCGTTGAAGGAATGGGACCCTACAATGAGCAGTTCTTC. Its translation is CSVEGMGPYNEQFF.

There are a few counts of this clonotype. The rearrangement joins TRBV6-1 to TRBJ2-5; 8 bases are a match to TRBD2. V shed 5 bases, J shed 2 bases, and the junction held 4 bases outside the gene matches. CDR1 and CDR2 from the germline V gene are MNHNS and SASEGT. The CDR3 has 14 amino acids. CDR3 protein: CASSISGGQETQYF. In DNA form, the CDR3 reads TGTGCCAGCAGTATAAGCGGGGGACAAGAGACCCAGTACTTC.